This T cell receptor beta chain was identified during a study of Graves' ophthalmopathy and Graves' hyperthyroidism. The authors amplified TCR beta CDR3 regions, and they did so from RNA transcripts for repertoire sequencing. In the first round, RT-PCR was carried out with HTBI primers, and a multiplex PCR formed the second round. From the multiplex PCR reads, TCRdb called clonotypes with MiXCR, one entry per CDR3 protein. The repertoire has about 660,000 distinct CDR3 sequences, roughly 41% of them found once; the top ten carry 3.3%. CDR3 size: 18 residues. V lost 4 bases to trimming and J lost 0 bases; unmatched junction nucleotides: 12. Germline CDR1 is SGHAT and CDR2 is FQNNGV. Moderate-to-severe activity, with CAS ≥3, NOSPECS ≥4 and duration under 3 months, characterized the donors with ophthalmopathy. An approximately 9.8 ml volume of fresh peripheral blood provided the PBMCs. The sample holds a few counts of this clonotype. Antigen unknown.

Points from the study as a whole: Ophthalmopathy cases were distinguished from stable hyperthyroidism by a 13-signature model, reaching around 90% sensitivity and around 77% specificity. Blood also held most thyroid clonotypes expanded above 0.001 frequency.

The sequencing input was peripheral blood. The chain links TRBV11-2 to TRBJ1-3; 7 nucleotides line up with TRBD1. The sequence came from an adult man with Graves' ophthalmopathy. CDR3 nucleotides: TGTGCCAGCAGCTCCCTAAGATGGACAGGCCACTCTGGAAACACCATATATTTT. This gives the protein CASSSLRWTGHSGNTIYF.